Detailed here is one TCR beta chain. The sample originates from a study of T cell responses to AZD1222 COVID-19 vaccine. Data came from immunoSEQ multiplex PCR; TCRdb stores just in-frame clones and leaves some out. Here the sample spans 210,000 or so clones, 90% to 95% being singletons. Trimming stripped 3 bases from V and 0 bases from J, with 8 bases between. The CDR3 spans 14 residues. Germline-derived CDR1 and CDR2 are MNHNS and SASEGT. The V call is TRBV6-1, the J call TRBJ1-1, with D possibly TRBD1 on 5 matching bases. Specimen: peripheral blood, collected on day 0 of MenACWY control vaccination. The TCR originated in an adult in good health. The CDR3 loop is CASSEGVVNTEAFF. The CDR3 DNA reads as TGTGCCAGCAGTGAGGGGGTGGTGAACACTGAAGCTTTCTTT.